The 32 T cell receptor beta chains in this list originate from one sample, sequenced in a study of cytomegalovirus exposure and HLA in healthy donors. Profiled with immunoSEQ multiplex PCR; TCRdb holds only in-frame clones, not every one. The table lists approximately 180,000 clones, around 86% of them singletons, with more than 1.1% in the top ten. The sample consisted of PBMCs. These receptors came from a young woman in good health and CMV-seronegative.

The chain uses TRBV7-9 and TRBJ1-5; no definite D call. CDR3 size: 13 residues. The germline gives CDR1 SEHNR, CDR2 FQNEAQ (reference sequence). Trimming stripped 5 bases from V and 5 bases from J, with 10 bases between. The CDR3: CASSRDGDQPQHF. CDR3 nucleotides: TGTGCCAGCAGCCGCGACGGGGATCAGCCCCAGCATTTT.

The CDR3 loop is CASSAGTDPSTDTQYF. The DNA for the CDR3 is TGTGCCAGCAGCGCCGGGACAGACCCTAGCACAGATACGCAGTATTTT. The chain uses TRBV5-4 and TRBJ2-3; 7 bases match TRBD1. Germline trimming cut 4 bases from V and 0 bases from J; bases unmatched to any gene: 8. From germline, CDR1 is SGHNT and CDR2 YYREEE (reference sequence). This CDR3 contains 16 residues. Filled out from reference TRBV5-4 and TRBJ2-3, the complete variable domain reads ETGVTQSPTHLIKTRGQQVTLRCSSQSGHNTVSWYQQALGQGPQFIFQYYREEENGRGNFPPRFSGLQFPNYSSELNVNALELDDSALYLCASSAGTDPSTDTQYFGPGTRLTVL.

The rearrangement joins TRBV2 to TRBJ2-7, with D tentatively TRBD1 (6 bases). The length of the CDR3 is 15 residues. CDR1 and CDR2 from the germline V gene are SNHLY and FYNNEI. The V and J ends lost 3 bases and 3 bases respectively, with 15 bases between them. DNA of the CDR3: TGTGCCAGCAGTGATACTTTCGGACAGTTCTACGAGCAGTACTTC. It encodes CASSDTFGQFYEQYF.

Details on this clone: The sample carries other DNA sequences with the same CDR3. V is TRBV7-9 and J is TRBJ1-5; 9 bases are a match to TRBD1. The CDR3 extends over 15 amino acids. Per germline, CDR1 SEHNR and CDR2 FQNEAQ (reference sequence). Trimming cost V 3 bases and J 1 base; bases outside gene matches: 1. CDR3: CASSLTGGSNQPQHF. The DNA for the CDR3 is TGTGCCAGCAGCTTGACAGGGGGAAGCAATCAGCCCCAGCATTTT.

The chain employs TRBV6-1 and TRBJ2-3, with 11 bases aligning to TRBD2. V trimming: 7 bases; J trimming: 6 bases; junction bases outside the gene matches: 9. CDR1 and CDR2 from the germline V gene are MNHNS and SASEGT. The CDR3 extends over 15 amino acids. This CDR3 is CASISTSGVGDTQYF. The CDR3 nucleotides are TGTGCCAGCATCTCGACTAGCGGGGTAGGGGATACGCAGTATTTT.

The CDR3 sequence is CACSFAGASIDTQYF. The DNA of the CDR3 is TGTGCCTGCTCTTTTGCGGGAGCCAGTATAGATACGCAGTATTTT. The chain is built from TRBV30 and TRBJ2-3, with TRBD2 identical over 7 bases. The CDR3 totals 15 residues. V lost 6 bases and J lost 5; bases outside the gene matches: 14. The germline gives CDR1 GTSNPN, CDR2 SVGIG (reference sequence).

The V and J genes are TRBV10-1 and TRBJ1-2; a weak D match, TRBD1 (6 bases). Germline CDR1 is WNHNN and CDR2 is SYGVQD (reference sequence). V was cut by 0 bases and J by 4 bases, with 9 bases left in between. The length of the CDR3 is 14 residues. CDR3 bases: TGCGCCAGCAGTGAGTCGGCCAGGGGCTATGGCTACACCTTC. Residues: CASSESARGYGYTF.

This chain joins TRBV18 and TRBJ2-7, with 11 bases lining up with TRBD1. CDR1 is KGHSH and CDR2 is LQKENI in the germline V gene. Trimming took 2 bases from V and 6 from J; bases not matched to a gene: 3. The CDR3 has 14 amino acids. The CDR3 loop reads CASSPGTGGTEQYF. The CDR3 nucleotides read TGTGCCAGCTCACCAGGGACAGGGGGAACCGAGCAGTACTTC.

The chain is built from TRBV7-9 and TRBJ1-1; 8 bases fit TRBD1. CDR1 and CDR2 from the germline V gene are SEHNR and FQNEAQ (reference sequence). Trimming cost V 3 bases and J 3 bases; bases outside gene matches: 3. The CDR3 covers 14 residues. CDR3 amino acids: CASSFLQGDTEAFF. CDR3 coding DNA: TGTGCCAGCAGCTTTCTACAGGGGGACACTGAAGCTTTCTTT.

This chain connects TRBV15 to TRBJ1-5, with D tentatively TRBD1 (5 bases). The CDR3 sequence is 15 residues long. V was shortened by 7 bases and J by 0 bases, with 13 bases between the two germline ends. The V gene's germline CDR1 is LNHNV and CDR2 YYDKDF (reference sequence). Written as DNA, the CDR3 is TGTGCCACCACCATCGACAGAGCTAGCAATCAGCCCCAGCATTTT. It translates to CATTIDRASNQPQHF. The whole variable domain, remainder taken from reference TRBV15 and TRBJ1-5, is DAMVIQNPRYQVTQFGKPVTLSCSQTLNHNVMYWYQQKSSQAPKLLFHYYDKDFNNEADTPDNFQSRRPNTSFCFLDIRSPGLGDTAMYLCATTIDRASNQPQHFGDGTRLSIL.

The V call is TRBV10-3, the J call TRBJ2-2; no definite D call. This CDR3 has 11 residues. Trimming removed 4 bases at V and 7 bases at J, with 4 bases between. The germline V gene has CDR1 ENHRY and CDR2 SYGVKD. The CDR3 coding sequence is TGTGCCATCAGTGCCGGCGGGGAGCTGTTTTTT. Its translation: CAISAGGELFF.

This chain joins TRBV5-4 and TRBJ1-4, with D perhaps matching TRBD1 (5 bases). Deletions cut 0 bases from V and 8 bases from J, with 14 bases between. CDR3 length equals 15 residues. Germline V lookup: CDR1 SGHNT, CDR2 YYREEE (reference sequence). The CDR3, as DNA: TGTGCCAGCAGCTTGGGGTCAGGGATAGGGGAAAAACTGTTTTTT. Translated, it gives CASSLGSGIGEKLFF.

The rearrangement links TRBV18 to TRBJ2-2; 7 positions match TRBD1. The CDR3 sequence is 15 residues long. With 6 bases clipped from V and 3 bases from J, the junction kept 7 bases outside the gene matches. Looked up from germline, CDR1 is KGHSH and CDR2 is LQKENI. In DNA form, the CDR3 reads TGTGCCAGCTCGCACAGGGGTCAGGACACCGGGGAGCTGTTTTTT. As protein: CASSHRGQDTGELFF.

This chain uses TRBV18 with TRBJ2-1; 7 bases are shared with TRBD1. Germline V gene data show CDR1 as KGHSH and CDR2 as LQKENI. V was clipped by 0 bases and J by 6 bases; unmatched bases: 5. This CDR3 region has 15 residues. The CDR3 DNA is TGTGCCAGCTCACCACCGGGACAGACTATCAATGAGCAGTTCTTC. Translating gives CASSPPGQTINEQFF.

The V gene is TRBV2, the J gene TRBJ2-3, with D possibly being TRBD2 (6 bases). V shed 8 bases and J shed 4 bases, with 19 bases lying between them. Germline V lookup: CDR1 SNHLY, CDR2 FYNNEI. The CDR3 totals 15 residues. The CDR3 DNA sequence: TGTGCCAGCGGGGGGTTGGTGGCCAAGCCAGATACGCAGTATTTT. Its translation: CASGGLVAKPDTQYF.

The CDR3: CAISVKEMNTEAFF. Here the CDR3 DNA reads TGTGCCATCAGTGTAAAGGAGATGAACACTGAAGCTTTCTTT. The rearrangement uses TRBV10-3 and TRBJ1-1, with D uncertain. This CDR3 has 14 residues. V was shortened by 4 bases and J by 0 bases, with 9 bases between the two germline ends. Germline lookup yields CDR1 ENHRY and CDR2 SYGVKD.

This sequence joins TRBV4-1 and TRBJ2-4; 9 bases are a match to TRBD1. The germline V gene has CDR1 MGHRA and CDR2 YSYEKL. V shed 4 bases and J 0 bases; nucleotides not matched to a gene: 10. The CDR3 loop spans 18 amino acids. DNA of the CDR3: TGCGCCAGCAGCCTAGGGGGACAGGGACCCCTAGCCAAAAACATTCAGTACTTC. Its protein product is CASSLGGQGPLAKNIQYF.

The rearrangement links TRBV7-6 to TRBJ2-3, with D possibly TRBD2 on 6 matching bases. Trimming took off 5 bases at V and 2 bases at J, with 14 bases between the two ends. CDR3 length: 15 amino acids. Per the germline V gene, CDR1 is SGHVS and CDR2 is FNYEAQ. CDR3 coding DNA: TGTGCCAGCAGCGGCCGGGACTTCCACACAGATACGCAGTATTTT. As protein: CASSGRDFHTDTQYF.

The chain recombines TRBV5-1 with TRBJ2-7; 9 positions match TRBD1. The trim removed 4 bases at V and 6 bases at J, leaving 11 bases unmatched. Germline V gives CDR1 SGHRS, CDR2 YFSETQ. The CDR3 is 15 amino acids. CDR3 sequence reads: CASSPPVGQGSEQYF. CDR3 nucleotides: TGCGCCAGCAGCCCCCCCGTGGGACAGGGCTCCGAGCAGTACTTC.

The CDR3 nucleotides read TGCGCCAGCAGCGGATTAGGAGGTTTCGGTGAAAAACTGTTTTTT. Amino acid sequence: CASSGLGGFGEKLFF. The chain carries TRBV5-1 and TRBJ1-4; D remains unclear. Germline V lookup: CDR1 SGHRS, CDR2 YFSETQ. This CDR3 has 15 residues. Trimming pared 4 bases from V and 7 bases from J, leaving 17 bases between.

Only one count was recorded for this clone. The sample has other DNA sequences that encode this CDR3 too. The rearrangement links TRBV9 to TRBJ2-3; 8 bases align to TRBD2. The CDR3 loop spans 14 amino acids. Germline-derived CDR1 and CDR2 are SGDLS and YYNGEE. The V and J ends lost 1 base and 6 bases, in that order; junction bases with no gene match: 4. The CDR3 reads CASSVSGGLDTQYF. CDR3 sequence (DNA): TGTGCCAGCAGCGTATCGGGGGGGCTGGATACGCAGTATTTT.

The chain is built from TRBV19 and TRBJ1-2; 9 bases are shared with TRBD1. The junction had 11 bases not matched to a gene; V was cut back by 5 bases and J by 4 bases. This CDR3 has 16 residues. Germline CDR1 is LNHDA and CDR2 is SQIVND (reference sequence). The CDR3 DNA sequence: TGTGCCAGTAGTCAAACAGGGGGCGCAGAATTCTATGGCTACACCTTC. Amino acid sequence: CASSQTGGAEFYGYTF. The full variable domain, in which reference TRBV19 and TRBJ1-2 provide the parts outside the CDR3, is DGGITQSPKYLFRKEGQNVTLSCEQNLNHDAMYWYRQDPGQGLRLIYYSQIVNDFQKGDIAEGYSVSREKKESFPLTVTSAQKNPTAFYLCASSQTGGAEFYGYTFGSGTRLTVV.

The chain combines TRBV2 with TRBJ2-5; 8 bases line up with TRBD2. J lost 5 bases, V lost 4 bases, and 6 bases had no gene match. Per germline, CDR1 SNHLY and CDR2 FYNNEI. The CDR3 contains 14 residues. The CDR3 nucleotides read TGTGCCAGCAGTGTCGGGAGGGACTCGGAGACCCAGTACTTC. Its protein product is CASSVGRDSETQYF. The entire variable domain, with the rest obtained from reference TRBV2 and TRBJ2-5, is as follows: EPEVTQTPSHQVTQMGQEVILRCVPISNHLYFYWYRQILGQKVEFLVSFYNNEISEKSEIFDDQFSVERPDGSNFTLKIRSTKLEDSAMYFCASSVGRDSETQYFGPGTRLLVL.

This sequence joins TRBV10-1 and TRBJ2-5, with D possibly matching TRBD1 (6 bases). There are 15 residues in the CDR3. The V gene lost 2 bases and the J gene lost 3 bases, with 13 bases spanning the gap. Germline CDR1 reads WNHNN; CDR2 reads SYGVQD (reference sequence). CDR3 protein: CASSEDSKGEETQYF. CDR3 in DNA: TGCGCCAGCAGTGAGGACAGCAAGGGGGAAGAGACCCAGTACTTC.

The chain combines TRBV15 with TRBJ2-3; D may be TRBD1 (5 bases). Trimming shortened V by 0 bases and J by 7 bases, and 11 bases separated the two germline ends. The germline V gene encodes CDR1 LNHNV and CDR2 YYDKDF (reference sequence). The length of the CDR3 is 14 residues. The CDR3 bases are TGTGCCACCAGCAGAGATGCAGGGTTCCATACGCAGTATTTT. Translated, it gives CATSRDAGFHTQYF.

The chain links TRBV7-2 to TRBJ2-7; 11 bases match TRBD2. The CDR3 extends over 15 amino acids. With 5 bases clipped from V and 4 bases from J, the junction kept 7 bases outside the gene matches. The germline V gene encodes CDR1 SGHTA and CDR2 FQGNSA. CDR3: CASSVHSGGGYEQYF. The CDR3 nucleotides are TGTGCCAGCAGCGTCCATAGCGGGGGGGGATACGAGCAGTACTTC.

This chain connects TRBV5-6 to TRBJ2-7; D is perhaps TRBD2 (6 bases). The CDR3 spans 14 residues. The V end lost 0 bases, the J end lost 3 bases, and 10 bases lay between the germline ends. Germline V gives CDR1 SGHDT, CDR2 YYEEEE. This chain's CDR3 is CASSLAGTGYEQYF. CDR3 nucleotides: TGTGCCAGCAGCTTGGCAGGGACTGGCTACGAGCAGTACTTC.

CDR3 amino acids: CASSLRRGGGDEQYF. DNA of the CDR3: TGTGCCAGCAGCTTACGGCGGGGGGGCGGAGACGAGCAGTACTTC. The chain recombines TRBV7-9 with TRBJ2-7; 9 bases align to TRBD2. Unmatched junction bases numbered 7, after V lost 2 bases and J lost 5 bases. In germline, CDR1 is SEHNR, CDR2 FQNEAQ (reference sequence). The CDR3 loop spans 15 amino acids.

The chain recombines TRBV30 with TRBJ2-7, with D unclear. The CDR3 covers 12 residues. V was trimmed by 3 bases and J by 7 bases, leaving 13 bases between them. From germline, CDR1 is GTSNPN and CDR2 SVGIG (reference sequence). The CDR3 reads CAWSSTGYEQYF. The CDR3 DNA follows: TGTGCCTGGAGCTCGACCGGGTATGAGCAGTACTTC.

The chain is built from TRBV19 and TRBJ1-5; TRBD1 is a possible D gene (5 bases). Germline values: CDR1 LNHDA, CDR2 SQIVND (reference sequence). The CDR3 is 14 residues long. V lost 10 bases and J lost 7, with 20 bases in between. The chain's CDR3 is CATSREGKGQPQHF. DNA of the CDR3: TGTGCCACCTCCCGGGAGGGGAAGGGCCAGCCCCAGCATTTT.

This clone was observed once. The chain couples TRBV12-5 to TRBJ1-3; D possibly corresponds to TRBD1 (6 bases). The CDR3 is made up of 19 amino acids. Per germline, CDR1 LGHNT and CDR2 FRNRAP. The ends were cut back, 2 bases at V and 0 bases at J, with 20 bases in the middle. CDR3 region: CASGLIRTATVLSGNTIYF. The CDR3 bases are TGTGCTAGTGGTTTGATTAGGACAGCAACTGTACTCTCTGGAAACACCATATATTTT.

The J gene is TRBJ2-2, the V gene TRBV5-6; 11 nucleotides line up with TRBD1. This CDR3 contains 16 residues. V was clipped by 5 bases and J by 6 bases; unmatched bases: 9. The germline V gene has CDR1 SGHDT and CDR2 YYEEEE. CDR3 nucleotide sequence: TGTGCCAGCAGTCAGCCAGGACAGGGGGCCGCCGGGGAGCTGTTTTTT. Protein product: CASSQPGQGAAGELFF.